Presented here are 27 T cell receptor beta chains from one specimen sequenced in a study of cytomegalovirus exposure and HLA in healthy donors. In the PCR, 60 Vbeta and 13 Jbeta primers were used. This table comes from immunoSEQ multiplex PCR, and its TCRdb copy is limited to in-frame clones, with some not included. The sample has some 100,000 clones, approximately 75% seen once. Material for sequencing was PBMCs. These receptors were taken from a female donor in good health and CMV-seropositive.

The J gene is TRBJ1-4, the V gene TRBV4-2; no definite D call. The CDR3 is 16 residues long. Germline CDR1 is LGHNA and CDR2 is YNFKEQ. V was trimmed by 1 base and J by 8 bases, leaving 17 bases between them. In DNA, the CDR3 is TGTGCCAGCAGCCAAGGATCGGACTGGTGGAAGGAAAAACTGTTTTTT. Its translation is CASSQGSDWWKEKLFF.

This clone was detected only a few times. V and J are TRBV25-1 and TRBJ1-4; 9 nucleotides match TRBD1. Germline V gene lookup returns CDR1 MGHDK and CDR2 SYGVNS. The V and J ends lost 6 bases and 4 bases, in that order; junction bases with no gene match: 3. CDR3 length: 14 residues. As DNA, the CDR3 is TGTGCCAGCAGGCGACAGGGGGGTAATGAAAAACTGTTTTTT. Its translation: CASRRQGGNEKLFF. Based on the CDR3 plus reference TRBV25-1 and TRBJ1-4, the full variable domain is EADIYQTPRYLVIGTGKKITLECSQTMGHDKMYWYQQDPGMELHLIHYSYGVNSTEKGDLSSESTVSRIRTEHFPLTLESARPSHTSQYLCASRRQGGNEKLFFGSGTQLSVL.

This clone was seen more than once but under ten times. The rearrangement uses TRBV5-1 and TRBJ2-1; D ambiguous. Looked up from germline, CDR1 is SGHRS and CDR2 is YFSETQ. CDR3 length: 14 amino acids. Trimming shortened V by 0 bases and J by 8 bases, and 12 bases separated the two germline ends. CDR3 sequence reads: CASSLAQTQDEQFF. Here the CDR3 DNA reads TGCGCCAGCAGCTTGGCCCAGACACAAGATGAGCAGTTCTTC.

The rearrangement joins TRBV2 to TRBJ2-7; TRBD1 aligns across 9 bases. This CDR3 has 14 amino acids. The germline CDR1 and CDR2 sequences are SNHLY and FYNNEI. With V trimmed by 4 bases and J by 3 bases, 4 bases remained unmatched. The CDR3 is CASSGGQGSYEQYF. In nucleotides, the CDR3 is TGTGCCAGCAGTGGGGGACAGGGAAGCTACGAGCAGTACTTC.

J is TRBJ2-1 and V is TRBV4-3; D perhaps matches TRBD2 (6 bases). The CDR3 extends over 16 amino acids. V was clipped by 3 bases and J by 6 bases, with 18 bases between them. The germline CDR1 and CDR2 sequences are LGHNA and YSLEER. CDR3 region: CASSQLREFSPNEQFF. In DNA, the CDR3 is TGCGCCAGCAGCCAGCTTCGGGAGTTCTCCCCCAATGAGCAGTTCTTC.

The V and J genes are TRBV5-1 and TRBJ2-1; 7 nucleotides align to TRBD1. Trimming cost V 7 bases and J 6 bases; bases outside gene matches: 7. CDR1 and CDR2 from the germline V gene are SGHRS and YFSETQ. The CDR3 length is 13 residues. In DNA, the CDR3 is TGCGCCAGCCTCCGGGACAGCAGCAATGAGCAGTTCTTC. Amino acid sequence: CASLRDSSNEQFF.

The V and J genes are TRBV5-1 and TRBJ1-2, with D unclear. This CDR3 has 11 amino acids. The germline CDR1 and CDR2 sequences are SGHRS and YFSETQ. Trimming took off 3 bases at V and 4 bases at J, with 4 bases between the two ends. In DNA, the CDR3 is TGCGCCAGCAGCTCACTCTATGGCTACACCTTC. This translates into CASSSLYGYTF.

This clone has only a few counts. The CDR3 bases are TGTGCCAGCAGCTTGGGTTACAGGACCACTGAAGCTTTCTTT. Its protein product is CASSLGYRTTEAFF. The chain recombines TRBV5-8 with TRBJ1-1, with D maybe TRBD1 (5 bases). Looked up from germline, CDR1 is SGHTS and CDR2 is YDEGEE. The germline V and J ends were trimmed by 0 bases and 4 bases, with 10 bases remaining between them. This CDR3 spans 14 amino acids.

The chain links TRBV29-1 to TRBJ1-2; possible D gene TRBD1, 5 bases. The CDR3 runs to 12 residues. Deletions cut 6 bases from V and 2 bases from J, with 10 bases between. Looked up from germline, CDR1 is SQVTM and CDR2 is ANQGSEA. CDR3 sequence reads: CSVGETNYGYTF. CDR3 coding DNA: TGCAGCGTAGGGGAAACAAACTATGGCTACACCTTC.

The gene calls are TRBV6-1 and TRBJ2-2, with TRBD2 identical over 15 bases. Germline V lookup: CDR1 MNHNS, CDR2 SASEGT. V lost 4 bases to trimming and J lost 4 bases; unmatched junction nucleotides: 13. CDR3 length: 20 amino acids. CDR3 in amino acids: CASSGVRGLAGGQGTGELFF. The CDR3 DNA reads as TGTGCCAGCAGTGGGGTACGAGGACTAGCGGGAGGGCAGGGCACCGGGGAGCTGTTTTTT.

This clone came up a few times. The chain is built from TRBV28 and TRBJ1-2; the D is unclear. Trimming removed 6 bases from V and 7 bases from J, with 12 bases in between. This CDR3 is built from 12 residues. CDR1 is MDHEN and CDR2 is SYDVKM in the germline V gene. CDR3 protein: CASRAGSSGYTF. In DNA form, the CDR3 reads TGTGCCAGCAGGGCGGGCAGTTCTGGCTACACCTTC.

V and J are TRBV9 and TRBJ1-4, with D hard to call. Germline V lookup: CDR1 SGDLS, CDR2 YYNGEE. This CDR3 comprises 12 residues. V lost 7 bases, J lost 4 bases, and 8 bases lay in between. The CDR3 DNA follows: TGTGCCAGCGCCGGGGATAATGAAAAACTGTTTTTT. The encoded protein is CASAGDNEKLFF.

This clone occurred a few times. CDR3 DNA sequence: TGCGCCAGCAGTGACGGGACAGGGAACGAGCAGTACTTC. This translates into CASSDGTGNEQYF. The chain joins TRBV10-1 to TRBJ2-7, with 9 bases lining up with TRBD1. Trimming took 3 bases from V and 5 from J; bases not matched to a gene: 2. Germline V CDR1 and CDR2: WNHNN, SYGVQD (reference sequence). CDR3 length: 13 amino acids.

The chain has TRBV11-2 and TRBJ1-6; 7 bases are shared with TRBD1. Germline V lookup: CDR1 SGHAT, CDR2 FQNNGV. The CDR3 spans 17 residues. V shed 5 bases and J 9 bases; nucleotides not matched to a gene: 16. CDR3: CASSGQTSTGKSSPLHF. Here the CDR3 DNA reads TGTGCCAGCAGCGGACAGACCTCGACAGGGAAGAGTTCACCCCTCCACTTT.

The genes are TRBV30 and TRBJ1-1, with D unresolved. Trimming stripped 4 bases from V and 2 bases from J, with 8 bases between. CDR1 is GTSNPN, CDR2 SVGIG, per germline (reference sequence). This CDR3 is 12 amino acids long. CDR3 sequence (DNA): TGTGCCTGGACCAGGCGCAACACTGAAGCTTTCTTT. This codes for CAWTRRNTEAFF.

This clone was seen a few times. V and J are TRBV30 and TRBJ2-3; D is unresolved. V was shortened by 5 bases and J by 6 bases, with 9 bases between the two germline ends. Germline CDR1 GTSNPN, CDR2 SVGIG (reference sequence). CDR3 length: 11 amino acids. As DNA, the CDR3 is TGTGCCTGGTCATCACAGGATACGCAGTATTTT. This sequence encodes CAWSSQDTQYF.

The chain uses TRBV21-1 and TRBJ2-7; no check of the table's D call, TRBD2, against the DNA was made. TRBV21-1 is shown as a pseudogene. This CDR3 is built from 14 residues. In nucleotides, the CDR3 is TGTGCCAGCAGCAGGGGGGGCAGCCCCTACGAGCAGTACTTC. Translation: CASSRGGSPYEQYF.

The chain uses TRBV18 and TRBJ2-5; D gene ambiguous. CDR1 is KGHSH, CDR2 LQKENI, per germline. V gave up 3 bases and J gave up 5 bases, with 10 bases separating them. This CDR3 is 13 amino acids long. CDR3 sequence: CASSPSLGETQYF. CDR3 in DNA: TGTGCCAGCTCACCTTCCTTGGGCGAGACCCAGTACTTC.

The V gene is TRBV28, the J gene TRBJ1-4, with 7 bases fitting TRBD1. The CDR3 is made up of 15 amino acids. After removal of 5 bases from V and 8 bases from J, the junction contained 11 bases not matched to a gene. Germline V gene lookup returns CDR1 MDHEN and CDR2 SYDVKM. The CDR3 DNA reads TGTGCCAGCAGTCTCACCCTTGGACAGGCGGAAAAACTGTTTTTT. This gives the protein CASSLTLGQAEKLFF.

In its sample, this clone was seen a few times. The CDR3 loop is CASRRGRVNTEAFF. CDR3 bases: TGTGCCAGTAGAAGGGGGCGGGTGAACACTGAAGCTTTCTTT. V gene TRBV19 combines with J gene TRBJ1-1; 7 nucleotides match TRBD1. Germline trimming cut 6 bases from V and 0 bases from J; bases unmatched to any gene: 4. Germline-derived CDR1 and CDR2 are LNHDA and SQIVND (reference sequence). This CDR3 has 14 amino acids.

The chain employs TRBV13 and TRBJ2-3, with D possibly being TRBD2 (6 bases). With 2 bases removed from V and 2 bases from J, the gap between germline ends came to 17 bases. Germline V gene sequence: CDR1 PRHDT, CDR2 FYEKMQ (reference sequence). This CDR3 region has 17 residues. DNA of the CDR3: TGTGCCAGCAGCTTATCTATTTGGAGGGGCAACACAGATACGCAGTATTTT. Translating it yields CASSLSIWRGNTDTQYF.

As DNA, the CDR3 is TGTGCCAGCAGCTTATGGGCAGGCAGGAACACTGAAGCTTTCTTT. This encodes CASSLWAGRNTEAFF. This chain connects TRBV7-8 to TRBJ1-1; no clear D gene. The V end lost 2 bases, the J end lost 1 base, and 11 bases lay between the germline ends. In germline, CDR1 is SGHVS, CDR2 FQNEAQ. This CDR3 region has 15 residues.

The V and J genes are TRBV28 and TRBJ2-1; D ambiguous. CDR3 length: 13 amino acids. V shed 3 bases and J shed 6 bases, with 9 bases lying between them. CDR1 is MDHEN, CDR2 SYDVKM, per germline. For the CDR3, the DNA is TGTGCCAGCAGTTTTCCGGTACTCAATGAGCAGTTCTTC. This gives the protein CASSFPVLNEQFF.

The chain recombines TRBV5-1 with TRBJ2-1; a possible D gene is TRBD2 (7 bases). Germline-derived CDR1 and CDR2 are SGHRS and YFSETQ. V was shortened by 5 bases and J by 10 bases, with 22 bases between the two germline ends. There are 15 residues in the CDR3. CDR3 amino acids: CASSQGQGGGIEQFF. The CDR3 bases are TGCGCCAGCAGTCAAGGGCAGGGAGGGGGTATCGAGCAGTTCTTC.

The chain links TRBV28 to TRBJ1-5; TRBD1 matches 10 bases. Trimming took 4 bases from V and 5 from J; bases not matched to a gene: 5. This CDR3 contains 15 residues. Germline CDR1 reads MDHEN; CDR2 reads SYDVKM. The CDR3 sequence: CASSWTGGADQPQHF. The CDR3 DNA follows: TGTGCCAGCAGTTGGACAGGGGGAGCGGATCAGCCCCAGCATTTT. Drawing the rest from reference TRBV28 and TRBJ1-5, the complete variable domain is DVKVTQSSRYLVKRTGEKVFLECVQDMDHENMFWYRQDPGLGLRLIYFSYDVKMKEKGDIPEGYSVSREKKERFSLILESASTNQTSMYLCASSWTGGADQPQHFGDGTRLSIL.

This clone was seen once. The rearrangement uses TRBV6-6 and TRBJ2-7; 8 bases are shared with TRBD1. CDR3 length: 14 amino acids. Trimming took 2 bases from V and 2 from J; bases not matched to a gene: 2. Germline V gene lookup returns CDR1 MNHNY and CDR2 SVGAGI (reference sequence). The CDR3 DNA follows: TGTGCCAGCAGTTACGACAGGGGACCCTACGAGCAGTACTTC. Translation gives CASSYDRGPYEQYF.

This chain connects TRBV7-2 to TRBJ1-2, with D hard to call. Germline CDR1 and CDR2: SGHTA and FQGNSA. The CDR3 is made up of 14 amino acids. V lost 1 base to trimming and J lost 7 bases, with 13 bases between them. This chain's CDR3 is CASSLEGGGGGYTF. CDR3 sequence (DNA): TGTGCCAGCAGCTTAGAGGGCGGCGGAGGTGGCTACACCTTC.